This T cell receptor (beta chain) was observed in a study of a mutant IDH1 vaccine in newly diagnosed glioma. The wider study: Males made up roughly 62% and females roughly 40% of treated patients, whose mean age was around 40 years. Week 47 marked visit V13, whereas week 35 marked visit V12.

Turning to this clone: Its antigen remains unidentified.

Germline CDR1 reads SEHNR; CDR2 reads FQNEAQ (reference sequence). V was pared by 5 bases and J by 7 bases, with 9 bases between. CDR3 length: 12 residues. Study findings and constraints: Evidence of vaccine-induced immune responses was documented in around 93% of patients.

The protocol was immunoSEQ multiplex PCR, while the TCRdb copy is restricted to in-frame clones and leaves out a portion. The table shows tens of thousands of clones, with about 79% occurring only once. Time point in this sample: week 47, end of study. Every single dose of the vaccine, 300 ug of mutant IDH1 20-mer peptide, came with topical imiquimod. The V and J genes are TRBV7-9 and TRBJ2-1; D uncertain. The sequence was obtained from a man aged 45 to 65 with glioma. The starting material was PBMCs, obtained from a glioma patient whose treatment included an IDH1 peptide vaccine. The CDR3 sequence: CASSPSGNEQFF. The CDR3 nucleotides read TGTGCCAGCAGCCCCTCCGGGAATGAGCAGTTCTTC.